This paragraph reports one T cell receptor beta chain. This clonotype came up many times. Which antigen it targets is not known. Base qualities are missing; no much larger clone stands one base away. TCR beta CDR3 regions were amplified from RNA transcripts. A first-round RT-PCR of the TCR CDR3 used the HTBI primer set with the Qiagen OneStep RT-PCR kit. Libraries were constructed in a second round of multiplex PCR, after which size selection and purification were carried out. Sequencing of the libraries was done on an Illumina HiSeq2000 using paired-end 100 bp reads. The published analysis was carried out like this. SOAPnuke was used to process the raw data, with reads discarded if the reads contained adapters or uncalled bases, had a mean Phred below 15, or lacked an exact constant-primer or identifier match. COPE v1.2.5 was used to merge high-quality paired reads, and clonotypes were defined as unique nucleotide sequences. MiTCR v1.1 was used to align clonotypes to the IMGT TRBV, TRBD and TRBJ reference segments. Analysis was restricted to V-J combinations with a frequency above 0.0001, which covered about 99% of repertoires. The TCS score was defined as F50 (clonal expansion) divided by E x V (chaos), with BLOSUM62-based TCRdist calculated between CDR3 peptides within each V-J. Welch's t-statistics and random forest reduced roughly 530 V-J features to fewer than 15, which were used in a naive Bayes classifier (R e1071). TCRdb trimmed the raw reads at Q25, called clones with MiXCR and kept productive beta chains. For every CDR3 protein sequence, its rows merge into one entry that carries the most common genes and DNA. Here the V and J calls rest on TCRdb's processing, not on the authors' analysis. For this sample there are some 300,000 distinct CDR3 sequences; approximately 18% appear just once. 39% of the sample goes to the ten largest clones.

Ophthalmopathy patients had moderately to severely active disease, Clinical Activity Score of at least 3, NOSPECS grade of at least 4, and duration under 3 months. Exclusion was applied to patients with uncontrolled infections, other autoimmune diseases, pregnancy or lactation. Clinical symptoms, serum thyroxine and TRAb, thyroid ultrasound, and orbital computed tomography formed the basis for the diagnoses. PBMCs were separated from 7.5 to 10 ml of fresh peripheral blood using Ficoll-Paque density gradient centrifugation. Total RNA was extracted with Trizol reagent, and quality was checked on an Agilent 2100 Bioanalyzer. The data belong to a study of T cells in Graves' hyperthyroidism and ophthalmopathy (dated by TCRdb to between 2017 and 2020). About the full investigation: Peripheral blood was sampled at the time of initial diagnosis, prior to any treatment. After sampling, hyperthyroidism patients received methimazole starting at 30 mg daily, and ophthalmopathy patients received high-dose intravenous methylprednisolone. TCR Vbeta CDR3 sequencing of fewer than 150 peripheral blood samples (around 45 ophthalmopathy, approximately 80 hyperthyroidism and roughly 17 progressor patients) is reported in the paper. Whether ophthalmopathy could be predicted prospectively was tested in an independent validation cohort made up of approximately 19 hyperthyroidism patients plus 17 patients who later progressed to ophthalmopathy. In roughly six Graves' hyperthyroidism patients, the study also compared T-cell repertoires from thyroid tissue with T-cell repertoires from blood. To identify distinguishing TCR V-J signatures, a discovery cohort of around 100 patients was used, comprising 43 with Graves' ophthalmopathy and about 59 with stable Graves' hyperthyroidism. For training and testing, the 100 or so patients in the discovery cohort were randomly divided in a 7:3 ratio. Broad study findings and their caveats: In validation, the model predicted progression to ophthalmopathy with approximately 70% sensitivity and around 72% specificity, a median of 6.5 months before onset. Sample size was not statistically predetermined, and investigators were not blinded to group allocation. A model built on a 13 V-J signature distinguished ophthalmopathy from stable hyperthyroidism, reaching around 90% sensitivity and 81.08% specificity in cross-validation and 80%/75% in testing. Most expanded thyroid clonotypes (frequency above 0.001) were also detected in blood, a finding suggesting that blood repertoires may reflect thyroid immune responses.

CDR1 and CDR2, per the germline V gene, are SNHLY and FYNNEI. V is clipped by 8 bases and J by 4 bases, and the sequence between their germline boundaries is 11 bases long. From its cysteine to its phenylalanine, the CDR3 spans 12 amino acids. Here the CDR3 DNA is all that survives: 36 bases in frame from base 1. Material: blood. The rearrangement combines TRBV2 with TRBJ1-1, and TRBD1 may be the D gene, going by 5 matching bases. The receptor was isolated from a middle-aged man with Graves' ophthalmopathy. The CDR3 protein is CASAPTATEAFF. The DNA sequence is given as TGTGCCAGCGCCCCGACAGCCACTGAAGCTTTCTTT. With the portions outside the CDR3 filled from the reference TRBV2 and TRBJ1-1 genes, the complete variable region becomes EPEVTQTPSHQVTQMGQEVILRCVPISNHLYFYWYRQILGQKVEFLVSFYNNEISEKSEIFDDQFSVERPDGSNFTLKIRSTKLEDSAMYFCASAPTATEAFFGQGTRLTVV.